The T cell receptor beta chain described here comes from a study of metastatic and nonmetastatic thyroid tumors. Across the study: The study looked at repertoires side by side in blood and in tumor or nodule tissue from malignant and benign thyroid patients. Study-level results: As reported, TCR beta diversity in blood and tumor was significantly higher in malignant thyroid tumors than in benign nodules.

Thyroid surgery took place with no prior treatment in any patient. MiXCR was used by TCRdb to re-call the PCR reads. The table has roughly 32,000 clones, about 20% seen once. This clone was observed at least ten times. Its antigen is still unknown. The CDR3 spans 14 residues. V lost 0 bases and J 9 bases, leaving 15 bases between the germline ends. Germline V lookup: CDR1 DFQATT, CDR2 SNEGSKA (reference sequence). The chain has TRBV20-1 and TRBJ2-1, with D perhaps TRBD2 (5 bases). Material: blood. The source is a female donor with papillary thyroid cancer or a benign thyroid nodule (not recorded which). Some clones in this sample may be carry-over from other donors' samples. CDR3 nucleotide sequence: TGCAGTGCTAGAGATCGGCCCTCTCGGGGTGAGCAGTTCTTC. This encodes CSARDRPSRGEQFF.